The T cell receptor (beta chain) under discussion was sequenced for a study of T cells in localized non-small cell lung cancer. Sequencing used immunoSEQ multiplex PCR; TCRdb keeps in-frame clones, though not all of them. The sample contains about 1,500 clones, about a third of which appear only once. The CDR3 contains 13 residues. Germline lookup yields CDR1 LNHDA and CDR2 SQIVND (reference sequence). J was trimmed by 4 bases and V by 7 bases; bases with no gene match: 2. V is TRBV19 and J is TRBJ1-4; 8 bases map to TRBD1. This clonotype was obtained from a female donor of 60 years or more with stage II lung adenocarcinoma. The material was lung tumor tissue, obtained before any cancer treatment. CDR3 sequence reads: CASNDRGNEKLFF. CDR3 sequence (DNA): TGTGCCAGTAACGACAGGGGTAATGAAAAACTGTTTTTT. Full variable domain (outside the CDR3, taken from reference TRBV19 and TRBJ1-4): DGGITQSPKYLFRKEGQNVTLSCEQNLNHDAMYWYRQDPGQGLRLIYYSQIVNDFQKGDIAEGYSVSREKKESFPLTVTSAQKNPTAFYLCASNDRGNEKLFFGSGTQLSVL.